This T cell receptor (beta chain) was sequenced in a study of regulatory T cells in long-lasting Graves disease. Study-wide context: Patients with new Graves' disease had used antithyroid drugs below 3 months. Study-level points and caveats: Persistent patients had more shared public clonotypes (2,741) than new patients (around 950).

This CDR3 has 14 residues. The V end lost 10 bases, the J end lost 1 base, and 17 bases lay between the germline ends. Germline V lookup: CDR1 MNHNS, CDR2 SASEGT. The time point: newly diagnosed GD, antithyroid drugs for less than 3 months. Scientists built the TCR library using RNA that was extracted from PBMCs. Into tubes containing EDTA, approximately 8.5 milliliters of peripheral blood were drawn. TCR beta libraries were built with iRepertoire HTBI primers and Arm-PCR of CDR3 regions. TCRdb independently ran MiXCR on the multiplex PCR reads; one entry per CDR3 protein. Among roughly 500,000 distinct CDR3 sequences listed, about 13% were seen once. In its sample, this clonotype was seen a few times. What it binds is not known. These data also featured in a second study, about T cells in Graves' hyperthyroidism and ophthalmopathy. As that report states: HTBI primers were the set used in a first-round RT-PCR of the TCR CDR3.

The gene calls are TRBV6-1 and TRBJ2-7; D is tentatively TRBD1 or TRBD2 (5 bases each). Material: peripheral blood mononuclear cells (PBMCs), obtained at new diagnosis, from a patient treated with antithyroid drugs. This receptor was obtained from a man aged 30 to 45 with Graves disease. CDR3 DNA: TGTGCCATCCTTCTCCGGGACGGATCCTACGAGCAGTACTTC. Protein: CAILLRDGSYEQYF.